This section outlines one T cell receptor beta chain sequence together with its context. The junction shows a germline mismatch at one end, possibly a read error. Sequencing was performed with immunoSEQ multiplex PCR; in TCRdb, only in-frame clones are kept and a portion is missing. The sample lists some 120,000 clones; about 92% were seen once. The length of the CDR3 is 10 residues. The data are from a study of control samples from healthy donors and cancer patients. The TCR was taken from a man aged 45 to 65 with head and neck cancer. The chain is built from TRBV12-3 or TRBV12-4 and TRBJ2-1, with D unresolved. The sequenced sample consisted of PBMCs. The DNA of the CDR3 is TGTGCCGGCAGCAACAATGAGCAGTTCTTC. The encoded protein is CAGSNNEQFF.